The TCR beta chain under discussion was sequenced for a study of Graves' ophthalmopathy and Graves' hyperthyroidism. Study findings and constraints: The model achieved around 67% sensitivity and 72.22% specificity for ophthalmopathy progression. In blood, most expanded thyroid clonotypes above 0.001 frequency were also detected.

Germline CDR1 reads LGHDT; CDR2 reads YNNKEL (reference sequence). The CDR3 runs 14 residues. V dropped 4 bases and J dropped 7 bases, with 16 bases sitting between them. PBMCs had their origin in fresh peripheral blood (approximately 10 ml). As the template, RNA transcripts were used to amplify TCR beta CDR3 regions. An initial RT-PCR round employing HTBI primers preceded a second-round multiplex PCR. A single record per CDR3 protein comes from TCRdb applying MiXCR to the multiplex PCR reads. There are approximately 700,000 distinct CDR3 sequences in the sample; just over 40% occur only once, and around 3.3% lies in the top ten. In this sample, this clonotype turned up many times. Its antigen is still unknown.

This TCR came from an adult man with Graves' ophthalmopathy. The sequencing sample was made of peripheral blood. The chain employs TRBV3-1 and TRBJ2-5; weak D call: TRBD2 (6 bases). The CDR3: CASSPGLPTRTQYF. CDR3 coding DNA: TGTGCCAGCAGCCCGGGACTCCCCACCAGGACCCAGTACTTC.